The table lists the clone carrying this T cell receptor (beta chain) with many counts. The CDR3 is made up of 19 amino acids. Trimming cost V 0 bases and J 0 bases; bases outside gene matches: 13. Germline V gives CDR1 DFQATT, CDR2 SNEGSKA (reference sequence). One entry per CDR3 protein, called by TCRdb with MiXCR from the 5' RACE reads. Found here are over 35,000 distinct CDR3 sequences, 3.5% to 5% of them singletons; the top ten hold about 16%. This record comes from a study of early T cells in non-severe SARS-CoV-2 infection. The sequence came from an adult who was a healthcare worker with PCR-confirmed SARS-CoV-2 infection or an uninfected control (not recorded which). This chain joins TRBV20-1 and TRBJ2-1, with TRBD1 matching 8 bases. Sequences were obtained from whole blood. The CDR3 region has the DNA TGCAGTGCTAGAGAGGAGCTCAGGGGGCGGGCGAGCTCCTACAATGAGCAGTTCTTC. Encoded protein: CSAREELRGRASSYNEQFF.